This TCR beta chain was identified during a study of T cell responses to AZD1222 COVID-19 vaccine. Study-wide results and limits: Females made up more of the donors, who were largely white British, and clonal diversity may have come out too low. There were vaccine-associated CD4 TCRs across spike, dominant at 160-218 and 743-854. Of the AZD1222 recipients, only 5 or 6 were seropositive at baseline.

The repertoire was sequenced with immunoSEQ multiplex PCR; TCRdb's copy has only in-frame clones and lacks some. The table records approximately 110,000 clones, 80% to 95% of them present only once. The CDR3 has 11 residues. The study pooled second doses at about 4 or about 12 weeks. For this clone: Its antigen is currently unknown.

This TCR came from an adult who received the AZD1222 COVID-19 vaccine. V is TRBV1 and J is TRBJ2-5; the table calls TRBD2, which could not be checked here. TRBV1 is recorded as a pseudogene. This material consisted of peripheral blood, taken 28 days after the second AZD1222 dose. The CDR3 protein is CTSAGGETQYF. The CDR3, as DNA: TGCACCAGCGCGGGGGGAGAGACCCAGTACTTC.